The 22 T cell receptor beta chains listed next were all sequenced from one sample in a study of T cell responses to AZD1222 COVID-19 vaccine. Sequencing used immunoSEQ multiplex PCR; TCRdb keeps in-frame clones, though not all of them. This table holds about 140,000 clones. The sequenced material came from peripheral blood. These receptors were collected from an adult in good health.

The V call is TRBV5-5, the J call TRBJ2-7; D gene ambiguous. Between the trimmed V and J ends, which lost 0 bases and 5 bases, there was a span of 3 bases. This CDR3 is built from 11 residues. Germline assignment: CDR1 SGHKS and CDR2 YYEKEE (reference sequence). The CDR3 DNA reads TGTGCCAGCAGCTTGGGCCACGAGCAGTACTTC. It specifies CASSLGHEQYF.

This chain connects TRBV11-3 to TRBJ2-1; weak D call: TRBD2 (6 bases). The CDR3 has 11 amino acids. Germline V lookup: CDR1 SGHNT, CDR2 YENEEA. Trimming took 1 base from V and 12 from J, leaving 7 bases between them. In DNA, the CDR3 is TGTGCCAGCAGCTTAGGGGGGGTGCAGTTCTTC. Translated, it gives CASSLGGVQFF.

The rearrangement links TRBV29-1 to TRBJ2-5; D gene ambiguous. V was shortened by 3 bases and J by 5 bases, with 7 bases between the two germline ends. This CDR3 is 11 amino acids long. Germline V gene lookup returns CDR1 SQVTM and CDR2 ANQGSEA. CDR3 sequence (DNA): TGCAGCGTTGATAAGGGTGAGACCCAGTACTTC. This codes for CSVDKGETQYF.

The chain is built from TRBV10-2 and TRBJ2-1; 9 bases are a match to TRBD2. Germline lookup yields CDR1 WSHSY and CDR2 SAAADI. Trimming cost V 8 bases and J 5 bases; bases outside gene matches: 13. The CDR3 extends over 16 amino acids. The CDR3 DNA follows: TGCGCCAGCCGGAATCGGGCTAGCGGGGCCCACAATGAGCAGTTCTTC. This gives the protein CASRNRASGAHNEQFF.

This chain joins TRBV7-8 and TRBJ2-5, with TRBD1 as a possible D gene (6 bases). Between the trimmed V and J ends, which lost 3 bases and 4 bases, there was a span of 15 bases. The CDR3 totals 15 residues. The germline CDR1 and CDR2 sequences are SGHVS and FQNEAQ. CDR3 loop: CASSLQGPVGETQYF. In DNA, the CDR3 is TGTGCCAGCAGCTTGCAGGGGCCCGTGGGAGAGACCCAGTACTTC.

This chain uses TRBV27 with TRBJ1-2; D is perhaps TRBD1 (6 bases). Germline V gene lookup returns CDR1 MNHEY and CDR2 SMNVEV (reference sequence). The CDR3 has 15 amino acids. Trimming shortened V by 10 bases and J by 5 bases, and 23 bases separated the two germline ends. As DNA, the CDR3 is TGTGCCACAAAAGCTAGCAGGGGCGCCGGGTATGGCTACACCTTC. Translating it yields CATKASRGAGYGYTF.

The V call is TRBV11-3, the J call TRBJ2-7; D might be TRBD2 (5 bases). V was clipped by 5 bases and J by 6 bases, with 11 bases between them. This CDR3 has 12 amino acids. The germline V gene has CDR1 SGHNT and CDR2 YENEEA. CDR3 coding DNA: TGTGCCAGCAGCCAGGCGGGTGGCGAGCAGTACTTC. It translates to CASSQAGGEQYF.

The rearrangement links TRBV4-1 to TRBJ1-3; TRBD1 might be the D (6 bases). The V end was cut by 1 base, the J end by 4 bases, with 14 bases between. The CDR3 runs to 16 residues. Looked up from germline, CDR1 is MGHRA and CDR2 is YSYEKL. The CDR3 spells CASSQVRQGIGNTIYF. The CDR3 DNA reads as TGCGCCAGCAGCCAAGTTCGCCAGGGGATAGGAAACACCATATATTTT.

V and J are TRBV11-3 and TRBJ2-5; 7 bases fit TRBD2. Per germline, CDR1 SGHNT and CDR2 YENEEA. V was clipped by 1 base and J by 0 bases; unmatched bases: 5. The length of the CDR3 is 16 residues. This chain's CDR3 is CASSLGLADHQETQYF. The CDR3 DNA is TGTGCCAGCAGCTTAGGCCTAGCGGATCACCAAGAGACCCAGTACTTC.

V is TRBV19 and J is TRBJ2-1; 8 bases are shared with TRBD1. The CDR3 is 15 residues long. Germline CDR1 reads LNHDA; CDR2 reads SQIVND (reference sequence). J gave up 4 bases and V 7 bases, and 9 bases lay outside the gene matches. The CDR3, as DNA: TGTGCCAGTACCTTAGACAGGGGAGCTTACAATGAGCAGTTCTTC. Translating gives CASTLDRGAYNEQFF.

V and J are TRBV12-3 or TRBV12-4 and TRBJ1-2, with TRBD1 matching 7 bases. J was trimmed by 8 bases and V by 7 bases; bases with no gene match: 10. The CDR3 totals 13 residues. The CDR3: CASTYGQEGGYTF. In DNA, the CDR3 is TGTGCCAGCACCTACGGACAGGAAGGCGGCTACACCTTC.

In DNA form, the CDR3 reads TGTGCCAGCAGCGTAGGGAGCCCGGCACAAGATACGCAGTATTTT. Protein sequence: CASSVGSPAQDTQYF. The chain recombines TRBV9 with TRBJ2-3; D is uncertain. The CDR3 loop spans 15 amino acids. Germline loops: CDR1 SGDLS, CDR2 YYNGEE. Trimming shortened V by 0 bases and J by 5 bases, and 13 bases separated the two germline ends.

The chain has TRBV19 and TRBJ2-3; 7 bases line up with TRBD2. Germline V lookup: CDR1 LNHDA, CDR2 SQIVND (reference sequence). The CDR3 is made up of 14 amino acids. Germline trimming cut 10 bases from V and 0 bases from J; bases unmatched to any gene: 7. CDR3 nucleotides: TGTGCCACATCAAGCGGGGCCAGCACAGATACGCAGTATTTT. Protein: CATSSGASTDTQYF.

The chain links TRBV19 to TRBJ2-1, with 7 bases identical to TRBD1. Losses at the gene ends were 0 bases for V and 3 bases for J; bases not matched to a gene: 5. The V gene's germline CDR1 is LNHDA and CDR2 SQIVND (reference sequence). The CDR3 runs 16 residues. CDR3 amino acids: CASSIETGTIYNEQFF. The CDR3 DNA is TGTGCCAGTAGTATAGAGACAGGGACCATCTACAATGAGCAGTTCTTC.

This chain joins TRBV7-8 and TRBJ2-2; no clear D. The CDR3 length is 17 residues. Trimming took off 1 base at V and 5 bases at J, with 17 bases between the two ends. CDR1 is SGHVS and CDR2 is FQNEAQ in the germline V gene. DNA of the CDR3: TGTGCCAGCAGCTTAGAGACCCGTCATCTTATTACCGGGGAGCTGTTTTTT. Translated, it gives CASSLETRHLITGELFF.

This sequence joins TRBV5-1 and TRBJ2-7, with TRBD2 matching over 7 bases. CDR1 and CDR2 (germline): SGHRS, YFSETQ. The CDR3 is 15 residues long. V dropped 0 bases and J dropped 0; count of bases not matched to a gene: 3. This CDR3 reads CASSLGTGGSYEQYF. The CDR3 bases are TGCGCCAGCAGCTTGGGAACGGGGGGCTCCTACGAGCAGTACTTC.

V is TRBV5-1 and J is TRBJ1-2; D gene uncertain. The CDR3 has 13 amino acids. V lost 1 base to trimming and J lost 2 bases, with 6 bases between them. Germline-derived CDR1 and CDR2 are SGHRS and YFSETQ. CDR3 coding DNA: TGCGCCAGCAGCTTGACAGAAAACTATGGCTACACCTTC. Amino acid sequence: CASSLTENYGYTF.

In DNA form, the CDR3 reads TGTGCCAGCAGTGAATATGGGACAGGTACTCGCACAGATACGCAGTATTTT. Protein sequence: CASSEYGTGTRTDTQYF. The chain couples TRBV6-1 to TRBJ2-3, with 8 bases identical to TRBD1. Germline V gene sequence: CDR1 MNHNS, CDR2 SASEGT. The CDR3 consists of 17 residues. With 2 bases clipped from V and 1 base from J, the junction kept 8 bases outside the gene matches.

This chain connects TRBV30 to TRBJ1-4, with 10 bases that match TRBD1. The germline gives CDR1 GTSNPN, CDR2 SVGIG (reference sequence). V lost 1 base, J lost 11 bases, and 4 bases stayed unmatched. This CDR3 has 13 residues. The CDR3 DNA sequence: TGTGCCTGGAGTGGACAGGGGGCGCAGAAACTGTTTTTT. Translating it yields CAWSGQGAQKLFF.

With respect to this clone: The same CDR3 can be traced to other DNA sequences in this sample. The chain employs TRBV6-2 or TRBV6-3 and TRBJ1-2; 9 bases match TRBD1. J gave up 6 bases and V 0 bases, and 5 bases lay outside the gene matches. The CDR3 runs to 15 residues. Germline V gives CDR1 MNHEY, CDR2 SVGEGT. The CDR3 region has the DNA TGTGCCAGCAGTTACTCTCGGGACAGGGTTGATGGCTACACCTTC. Protein sequence: CASSYSRDRVDGYTF.

The rearrangement links TRBV6-5 to TRBJ1-1; no clear D gene. Germline CDR1 reads MNHEY; CDR2 reads SVGAGI. V lost 6 bases and J lost 5, with 19 bases in between. CDR3 length: 15 amino acids. CDR3 protein: CASSRAASGRTEAFF. In DNA, the CDR3 is TGTGCCAGCAGCCGAGCGGCATCCGGGCGGACTGAAGCTTTCTTT.

The V and J genes are TRBV6-5 and TRBJ1-4; TRBD1 aligns across 7 bases. The J segment lost 8 bases and the V segment lost 5 bases, leaving 8 bases of the junction unmatched. The CDR3 sequence is 14 residues long. Germline V gives CDR1 MNHEY, CDR2 SVGAGI. CDR3 coding DNA: TGTGCCAGCAGTCGGGACAGAGAGATAGAAAAACTGTTTTTT. This sequence encodes CASSRDREIEKLFF.